These T cell receptor beta chains were read from a single sample in a study of T cells in Graves' hyperthyroidism and ophthalmopathy. MiXCR, run by TCRdb on the multiplex PCR reads, gives a single entry per CDR3 protein. The table lists fewer than 250,000 distinct CDR3 sequences, 17% of them singletons. Sequencing used blood. These receptors were obtained from a man aged 45-65 years with Graves' hyperthyroidism. Each CDR3 is given with its conserved first and last residue. The order of the fields is J gene, V gene, clone size, D gene, CDR3 protein, CDR3 DNA. A D gene is named only where the DNA matches it firmly. Size values are once, few and many counts, or a class for expanded clones, and some rows have none.

TRBJ1-4 | TRBV3-1 | many | - | CASSLGLGYRLFF | TGTGCCAGCAGCCTAGGCTTGGGGTATAGACTGTTTTTT
TRBJ2-7 | TRBV11-2 | - | TRBD1 | CASSLEEGQGIYEQYF | TGTGCCAGCAGCTTAGAGGAGGGACAGGGGATATACGAGCAGTACTTC
TRBJ1-1 | TRBV20-1 | many | - | CSADERGNTEAFF | TGCAGTGCTGATGAACGGGGGAACACTGAAGCTTTCTTT
TRBJ1-4 | TRBV5-4 | - | - | CASSLDMGEKLFF | TGTGCCAGCAGCTTGGATATGGGAGAAAAACTGTTTTTT
TRBJ2-1 | TRBV2 | many | - | CASGRGGNEQFF | TGTGCCAGCGGTAGAGGGGGGAATGAGCAGTTCTTC
TRBJ2-2 | TRBV7-2 | - | - | CASSLSGGFNTGELFF | TGTGCCAGCAGCTTATCCGGTGGATTTAACACCGGGGAGCTGTTTTTT
TRBJ1-4 | TRBV29-1 | - | - | CSVPTPGQSNEKLFF | TGCAGCGTACCAACCCCGGGGCAGTCGAATGAAAAACTGTTTTTT
TRBJ1-1 | TRBV6-6 | many | - | CASSYSIGSGPNTEAFF | TGTGCCAGCAGTTACTCGATAGGCTCAGGGCCGAACACTGAAGCTTTCTTT
TRBJ1-1 | TRBV2 | few | - | CASTIITPEAFF | TGTGCCAGCACGATAATAACCCCCGAAGCTTTCTTT
TRBJ2-3 | TRBV20-1 | - | - | CSAPGRPRADTQYF | TGCAGTGCCCCAGGCCGACCTCGGGCAGATACGCAGTATTTT
TRBJ2-5 | TRBV5-1 | - | TRBD2 | CASRGGTRSGTQYF | TGCGCCAGCAGGGGAGGGACCAGGAGTGGGACCCAGTACTTC
TRBJ2-1 | TRBV27 | many | - | CASSFTGTASGEQFF | TGTGCCAGCAGTTTCACCGGGACCGCCTCGGGGGAGCAGTTCTTC